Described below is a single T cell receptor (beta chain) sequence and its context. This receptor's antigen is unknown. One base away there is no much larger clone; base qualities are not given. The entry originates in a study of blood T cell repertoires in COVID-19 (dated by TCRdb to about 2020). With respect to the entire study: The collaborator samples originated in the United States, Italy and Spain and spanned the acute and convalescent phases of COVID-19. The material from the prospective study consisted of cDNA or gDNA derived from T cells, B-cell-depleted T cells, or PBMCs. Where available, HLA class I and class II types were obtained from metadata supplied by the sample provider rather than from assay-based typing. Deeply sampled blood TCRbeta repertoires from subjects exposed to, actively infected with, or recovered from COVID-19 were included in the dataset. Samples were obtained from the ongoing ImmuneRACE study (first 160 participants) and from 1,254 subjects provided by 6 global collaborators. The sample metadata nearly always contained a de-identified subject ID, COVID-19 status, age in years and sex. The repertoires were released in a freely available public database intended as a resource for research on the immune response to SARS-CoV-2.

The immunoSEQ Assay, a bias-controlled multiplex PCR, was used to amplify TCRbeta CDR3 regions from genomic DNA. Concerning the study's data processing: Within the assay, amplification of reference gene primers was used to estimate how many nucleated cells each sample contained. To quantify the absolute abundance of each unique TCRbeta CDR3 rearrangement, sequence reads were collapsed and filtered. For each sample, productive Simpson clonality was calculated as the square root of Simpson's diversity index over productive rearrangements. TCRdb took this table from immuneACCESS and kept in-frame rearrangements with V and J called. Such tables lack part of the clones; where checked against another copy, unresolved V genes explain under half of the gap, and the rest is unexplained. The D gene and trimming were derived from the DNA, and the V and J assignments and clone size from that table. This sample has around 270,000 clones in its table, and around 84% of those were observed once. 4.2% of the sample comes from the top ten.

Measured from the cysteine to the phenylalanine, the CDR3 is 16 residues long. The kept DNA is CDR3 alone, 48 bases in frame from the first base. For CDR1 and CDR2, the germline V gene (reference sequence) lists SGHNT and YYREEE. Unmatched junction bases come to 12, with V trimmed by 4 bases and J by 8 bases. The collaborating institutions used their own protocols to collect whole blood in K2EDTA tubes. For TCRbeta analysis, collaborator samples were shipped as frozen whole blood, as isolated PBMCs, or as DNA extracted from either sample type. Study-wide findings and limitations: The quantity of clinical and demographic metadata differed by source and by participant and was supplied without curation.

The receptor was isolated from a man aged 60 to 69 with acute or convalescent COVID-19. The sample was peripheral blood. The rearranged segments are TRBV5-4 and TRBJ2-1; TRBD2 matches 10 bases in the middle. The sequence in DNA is TGTGCCAGCAGCGGTAGCGGGAGGCTAGTAAGCGATGAGCAGTTCTTC. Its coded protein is CASSGSGRLVSDEQFF.